This T cell receptor beta chain appears in the sequencing data of a study of cytomegalovirus exposure and HLA in healthy donors. Primers included in the PCR were 60 Vbeta and 13 Jbeta primers. The method was immunoSEQ multiplex PCR; TCRdb's version includes in-frame clones alone and lacks a portion of them. Here the sample spans under 150,000 clones, roughly 80% being singletons. CDR1 is SGDLS and CDR2 is YYNGEE in the germline V gene. The CDR3 runs 14 residues. V shed 3 bases and J 1 base; nucleotides not matched to a gene: 3. The gene calls are TRBV9 and TRBJ1-1, with 7 bases lining up with TRBD1. Sequenced sample: PBMCs. This receptor was identified in a woman in her forties in good health and CMV-seropositive. The CDR3 bases are TGTGCCAGCAGCGCCCGACAGGGGAACACTGAAGCTTTCTTT. This encodes CASSARQGNTEAFF.